Listed here are 18 T cell receptor beta chains from one sample, sequenced in a study of CD8 T cells in ankylosing spondylitis. Broader study findings: Seemingly characteristic of ankylosing spondylitis blood was a TCR beta motif consisting of about 8 highly homologous variants.

Their cognate antigens are unknown. MiXCR, applied by TCRdb to the 5' RACE reads, yields one record per CDR3 protein. The repertoire has 750,000 to 850,000 distinct CDR3 sequences, 12% of them found once; the top ten carry approximately 0.5%. Source material: blood, either unsorted or a sorted T cell fraction (not recorded which). The receptors were gathered from a male donor with ankylosing spondylitis.

This clonotype has more than one count but fewer than ten. The V gene is TRBV7-2, the J gene TRBJ1-6; D uncertain. Trimming removed 0 bases at V and 10 bases at J, with 10 bases between. Germline CDR1 is SGHTA and CDR2 is FQGNSA. CDR3 size: 14 residues. The CDR3: CASSLAGVSSPLHF. In DNA form, the CDR3 reads TGTGCCAGCAGCTTAGCGGGAGTCTCATCACCCCTCCACTTT.

The V call is TRBV20-1, the J call TRBJ2-7, with a weak D call TRBD1 (5 bases). V dropped 7 bases and J dropped 9 bases, with 19 bases sitting between them. Germline assignment: CDR1 DFQATT and CDR2 SNEGSKA (reference sequence). This CDR3 has 12 residues. The CDR3 protein is CSGAGPGWGQYF. In DNA form, the CDR3 reads TGCAGTGGAGCAGGGCCGGGTTGGGGGCAGTACTTC.

This clonotype has a count of ten or more. V gene TRBV6-2 or TRBV6-3 combines with J gene TRBJ2-7; D remains unclear. CDR3 size: 12 residues. Germline CDR1 and CDR2: MNHEY and SVGEGT. V was pared by 0 bases and J by 6 bases, with 6 bases between. The CDR3 is CASSYSSREQYF. The CDR3, as DNA: TGTGCCAGCAGTTACTCCTCCCGCGAGCAGTACTTC.

This clonotype was seen more than once but under ten times. The chain links TRBV20-1 to TRBJ1-1; D is undetermined. The length of the CDR3 is 15 residues. CDR1 and CDR2 (germline): DFQATT, SNEGSKA (reference sequence). V was trimmed by 2 bases and J by 0 bases, leaving 13 bases between them. The CDR3 is CSARRLGPLNTEAFF. The CDR3 nucleotides are TGCAGTGCTAGACGGTTAGGTCCACTGAACACTGAAGCTTTCTTT.

The rearrangement links TRBV3-1 to TRBJ2-1, with D possibly being TRBD1 (6 bases). The CDR3 totals 13 residues. Germline V CDR1 and CDR2: LGHDT, YNNKEL (reference sequence). V lost 4 bases and J 4 bases, leaving 8 bases between the germline ends. This chain's CDR3 is CASSRTDYNEQFF. The CDR3 nucleotides are TGTGCCAGCAGCCGGACAGATTACAATGAGCAGTTCTTC.

This clonotype was found a few times. This chain links TRBV20-1 with TRBJ2-4, with a tentative D call TRBD2 (5 bases). The CDR3 covers 12 residues. Deletions cut 4 bases from V and 14 bases from J, with 18 bases between. Germline values: CDR1 DFQATT, CDR2 SNEGSKA (reference sequence). CDR3 in DNA: TGCAGTGCTAATCCGGGGAATTGGGAGAAGTACTTC. Amino acid sequence: CSANPGNWEKYF.

This clonotype was observed a few times. The genes are TRBV5-1 and TRBJ2-7; D not resolved. From germline, CDR1 is SGHRS and CDR2 YFSETQ. The germline V and J ends were trimmed by 3 bases and 1 base, with 8 bases remaining between them. The CDR3 is 13 residues long. The CDR3 DNA reads TGCGCCAGCAGCTGGGCAGGTTCCTACGAGCAGTACTTC. It translates to CASSWAGSYEQYF.

The table lists this clonotype with a few counts. J is TRBJ2-3 and V is TRBV20-1; D may be TRBD2 (6 bases). The length of the CDR3 is 12 residues. The germline V gene has CDR1 DFQATT and CDR2 SNEGSKA (reference sequence). V was trimmed by 1 base and J by 6 bases, leaving 8 bases between them. For the CDR3, the DNA is TGCAGTGCTAGAGGACTAGTGGATACGCAGTATTTT. Residues: CSARGLVDTQYF.

This clonotype has ten or more counts. The chain recombines TRBV10-3 with TRBJ2-2; D not certain. This CDR3 is built from 15 residues. Trimming stripped 7 bases from V and 4 bases from J, with 16 bases between. CDR1 is ENHRY, CDR2 SYGVKD, per germline. CDR3 loop: CAINTPEWGTGELFF. The CDR3 bases are TGTGCCATCAACACCCCGGAGTGGGGCACCGGGGAGCTGTTTTTT.

This chain links TRBV7-2 with TRBJ2-7, with D uncertain. This CDR3 is built from 14 residues. Looked up from germline, CDR1 is SGHTA and CDR2 is FQGNSA. The V gene lost 1 base and the J gene lost 6 bases, with 13 bases spanning the gap. The CDR3 is CASSLGAPLSEQYF. CDR3 nucleotides: TGTGCCAGCAGCTTAGGAGCGCCGCTAAGCGAGCAGTACTTC.

This clonotype was seen more than once but under ten times. V gene TRBV18 combines with J gene TRBJ2-1; 12 nucleotides line up with TRBD2. The V segment lost 9 bases and the J segment 9 bases; nucleotides outside the gene matches: 18. In germline, CDR1 is KGHSH, CDR2 LQKENI. The CDR3 extends over 17 amino acids. CDR3 DNA: TGTGCCAGTTCAACCTGGGCTAGCGGGAGGGCCCACACTGAGCAGTTCTTC. Translated: CASSTWASGRAHTEQFF.

The chain uses TRBV7-2 and TRBJ1-3; 7 nucleotides align to TRBD1. The trim removed 4 bases at V and 4 bases at J, leaving 7 bases unmatched. The CDR3 spans 15 residues. Germline-derived CDR1 and CDR2 are SGHTA and FQGNSA. The DNA of the CDR3 is TGTGCCAGCAGCTCGACGACAGGGAGAGGAAACACCATATATTTT. Translated, it gives CASSSTTGRGNTIYF.

V gene TRBV7-2 combines with J gene TRBJ2-2; D is ambiguous. CDR1 SGHTA and CDR2 FQGNSA come from the germline V gene. The CDR3 sequence is 14 residues long. V gave up 3 bases and J gave up 8 bases, with 13 bases separating them. CDR3 nucleotides: TGTGCCAGCAGCTTGTTCTTCACCGCGGGGGAGCTGTTTTTT. This codes for CASSLFFTAGELFF.

This clonotype was seen only a few times. The chain links TRBV20-1 to TRBJ2-3; TRBD2 matches 8 bases. V lost 7 bases to trimming and J lost 3 bases; unmatched junction nucleotides: 3. In germline, CDR1 is DFQATT, CDR2 SNEGSKA (reference sequence). The CDR3 covers 12 residues. CDR3 DNA: TGCAGTGGGGCTAGCGGGACAGATACGCAGTATTTT. Protein product: CSGASGTDTQYF.

The chain employs TRBV6-1 and TRBJ2-3, with 8 bases matching TRBD1. The CDR3 covers 15 residues. CDR1 and CDR2 (germline): MNHNS, SASEGT. J lost 2 bases, V lost 7 bases, and 8 bases had no gene match. The CDR3 region has the DNA TGTGCCAGCACCTCAGACAGGGGACTCACAGATACGCAGTATTTT. As protein: CASTSDRGLTDTQYF.

There are a few counts of this clonotype. The V call is TRBV7-8, the J call TRBJ1-1, with D unresolved. The CDR3 extends over 13 amino acids. Deletions cut 6 bases from V and 8 bases from J, with 16 bases between. Germline V gene lookup returns CDR1 SGHVS and CDR2 FQNEAQ. The CDR3 region has the DNA TGTGCCAGCAGTATTCAACGCAGAACCGAAGCTTTCTTT. This gives the protein CASSIQRRTEAFF.

This chain joins TRBV10-1 and TRBJ2-3, with D maybe TRBD2 (6 bases). Trimming took 6 bases from V and 4 from J, leaving 14 bases between them. Germline V gene data show CDR1 as WNHNN and CDR2 as SYGVQD (reference sequence). The CDR3 has 14 residues. The CDR3 DNA reads TGCGCCAGCAGGGGTAGCGGAGGGTCAGATACGCAGTATTTT. Its translation: CASRGSGGSDTQYF.

V is TRBV20-1 and J is TRBJ2-7, with D perhaps matching TRBD2 (5 bases). Deletions cut 1 base from V and 5 bases from J, with 9 bases between. CDR1 is DFQATT and CDR2 is SNEGSKA in the germline V gene (reference sequence). The CDR3 runs 12 residues. The CDR3 spells CSARGLRDEQYF. The CDR3 nucleotides read TGCAGTGCTAGAGGGCTGAGGGACGAGCAGTACTTC.